This TCR beta chain appears in the sequencing data of a study of blood T cell repertoires in COVID-19. The CDR3 totals 11 residues. V was shortened by 6 bases and J by 6 bases, with 11 bases between the two germline ends. Per germline, CDR1 DFQATT and CDR2 SNEGSKA (reference sequence). Clones were read by immunoSEQ multiplex PCR, and TCRdb kept only the in-frame ones, dropping some. Counted here are around 140,000 clones, 88% occurring once; the ten biggest clones make up approximately 1.8%. What was sequenced was peripheral blood. The gene calls are TRBV20-1 and TRBJ2-5; maybe TRBD2 (5 bases). The clonotype originates from a man between 65 and 80 years old with acute or convalescent COVID-19. As DNA, the CDR3 is TGCAGTGCCGATGGGAGAAAGACCCAGTACTTC. This translates into CSADGRKTQYF.